Listed below are T cell receptor beta chains from one sample, sequenced in a study of blood T cell repertoires in COVID-19. Assay used: immunoSEQ multiplex PCR; TCRdb lists only in-frame clones, some missing. The sample lists hundreds of thousands of clones; 80% to 90% were seen once. Sample: PBMCs or T cells enriched from blood (not recorded which). Receptor source: a man in his forties or fifties in a cohort exposed to, infected with or recovered from COVID-19 (not recorded which). Both conserved end residues are part of each CDR3. Only some rows state a clone size, as once, few, many or a class for expanded clones.

V gene: TRBV5-1; J gene: TRBJ2-5; clone size: .; CDR3 protein: CASRGGSGSPPETQYF
V gene: TRBV19; J gene: TRBJ1-5; clone size: .; CDR3 protein: CASSRVDQPQHF
V gene: TRBV5-1; J gene: TRBJ2-1; clone size: .; CDR3 protein: CASSLATSGINEQFF
V gene: TRBV20-1; J gene: TRBJ1-2; clone size: .; CDR3 protein: CSATVNYGYTF
V gene: TRBV6-5; J gene: TRBJ2-5; clone size: .; CDR3 protein: CASSRQGASDETQYF
V gene: TRBV5-4; J gene: TRBJ2-1; clone size: .; CDR3 protein: CASSLASGSFDEQFF
V gene: TRBV6-5; J gene: TRBJ2-7; clone size: few; CDR3 protein: CASSYRTGGYEQYF
V gene: TRBV6-5; J gene: TRBJ1-5; clone size: .; CDR3 protein: CASSYGTGRNQPQHF
V gene: TRBV2; J gene: TRBJ2-1; clone size: .; CDR3 protein: CASSESRTINEQFF
V gene: TRBV7-2; J gene: TRBJ2-2; clone size: .; CDR3 protein: CASSLELAGGLGGELFF
V gene: TRBV19; J gene: TRBJ1-1; clone size: .; CDR3 protein: CASSSFAGGNSEAFF
V gene: TRBV28; J gene: TRBJ2-1; clone size: .; CDR3 protein: CASSRAGGVSYNEQFF
V gene: TRBV27; J gene: TRBJ1-2; clone size: once; CDR3 protein: CASSPRWVRGGYTF
V gene: TRBV6-5; J gene: TRBJ2-7; clone size: .; CDR3 protein: CASSQSTGAYEQYF
V gene: TRBV10-3; J gene: TRBJ1-2; clone size: .; CDR3 protein: CAISSQRGANYGYTF
V gene: TRBV18; J gene: TRBJ1-1; clone size: once; CDR3 protein: CASSSTDVNTEAFF
V gene: TRBV15; J gene: TRBJ2-7; clone size: .; CDR3 protein: CATSRDRWGGEDEQYF
V gene: TRBV29-1; J gene: TRBJ2-1; clone size: .; CDR3 protein: CSVEDPSGRAVEQFF
V gene: TRBV11-3; J gene: TRBJ1-4; clone size: .; CDR3 protein: CASSFERVATNEKLFF
V gene: TRBV6-5; J gene: TRBJ1-1; clone size: .; CDR3 protein: CASRGQSEAFF
V gene: TRBV6-1; J gene: TRBJ2-1; clone size: .; CDR3 protein: CASSEARVARAYNEQFF
V gene: TRBV28; J gene: TRBJ1-5; clone size: once; CDR3 protein: CASSSLGAYSNQPQHF
V gene: TRBV5-1; J gene: TRBJ1-3; clone size: .; CDR3 protein: CASSLLGGSGNTIYF
V gene: TRBV28; J gene: TRBJ2-4; clone size: .; CDR3 protein: CASTLTGINIQYF
V gene: TRBV5-5; J gene: TRBJ2-7; clone size: .; CDR3 protein: CASSFWAGYEQYF
V gene: TRBV18; J gene: TRBJ2-1; clone size: .; CDR3 protein: CASSYVMSAGGPNRGEQFF
V gene: TRBV4-2; J gene: TRBJ2-1; clone size: .; CDR3 protein: CASSRERGDSGGRNEQFF
V gene: TRBV28; J gene: TRBJ1-2; clone size: .; CDR3 protein: CASRPKTGGGSYGYTF
V gene: TRBV19; J gene: TRBJ2-7; clone size: .; CDR3 protein: CASKTGGDAYEQYF
V gene: TRBV30; J gene: TRBJ1-5; clone size: few; CDR3 protein: CAWSALGQGRSNQPQHF
V gene: TRBV5-1; J gene: TRBJ1-1; clone size: .; CDR3 protein: CASSLGGGAGTEAFF
V gene: TRBV5-6; J gene: TRBJ2-7; clone size: .; CDR3 protein: CASSLVATGVIYEQYF
V gene: TRBV15; J gene: TRBJ2-2; clone size: once; CDR3 protein: CATSVRQGINTGELFF
V gene: TRBV7-2; J gene: TRBJ2-4; clone size: .; CDR3 protein: CASRWTSGSDIQYF
V gene: TRBV11-2; J gene: TRBJ1-1; clone size: .; CDR3 protein: CASSVLQGAGEAFF
V gene: TRBV5-1; J gene: TRBJ2-7; clone size: few; CDR3 protein: CASSLGQGASYEQYF
V gene: TRBV19; J gene: TRBJ1-5; clone size: .; CDR3 protein: CASSISPGSSNQPQHF
V gene: TRBV5-6; J gene: TRBJ2-1; clone size: .; CDR3 protein: CASSRLAGGEQFF
V gene: TRBV4-1; J gene: TRBJ1-3; clone size: .; CDR3 protein: CASSSGSSSFSGNTIYF
V gene: TRBV19; J gene: TRBJ1-1; clone size: .; CDR3 protein: CASSPRTGQAFF
V gene: TRBV2; J gene: TRBJ2-1; clone size: .; CDR3 protein: CASSWTGPNEQFF
V gene: TRBV27; J gene: TRBJ1-4; clone size: .; CDR3 protein: CASWDRGNEKLFF
V gene: TRBV4-1; J gene: TRBJ1-2; clone size: once; CDR3 protein: CASSQPGQTNSNYGYTF
V gene: TRBV7-2; J gene: TRBJ1-3; clone size: .; CDR3 protein: CASSPLGLSGNTIYF
V gene: TRBV27; J gene: TRBJ1-2; clone size: .; CDR3 protein: CASSREGVGAARETYGYTF
V gene: TRBV29-1; J gene: TRBJ1-5; clone size: .; CDR3 protein: CSVGTGAFGQPQHF
V gene: TRBV4-2; J gene: TRBJ2-3; clone size: .; CDR3 protein: CASSQDIDTQYF
V gene: TRBV28; J gene: TRBJ1-6; clone size: .; CDR3 protein: CASGQGRNSPLHF
V gene: TRBV5-8; J gene: TRBJ1-6; clone size: .; CDR3 protein: CASSLQATPLHF
V gene: TRBV20-1; J gene: TRBJ2-1; clone size: .; CDR3 protein: CSASSFANEQFF
V gene: TRBV29-1; J gene: TRBJ2-2; clone size: .; CDR3 protein: CSVVTGASNTGELFF
V gene: TRBV6-5; J gene: TRBJ1-2; clone size: .; CDR3 protein: CASSSQGDIYGYTF
V gene: TRBV27; J gene: TRBJ2-1; clone size: .; CDR3 protein: CASSELSGLSYNEQFF
V gene: TRBV11-2; J gene: TRBJ1-1; clone size: .; CDR3 protein: CASSSGQGKAFF
V gene: TRBV10-3; J gene: TRBJ1-3; clone size: .; CDR3 protein: CAVQGAENTIYF
V gene: TRBV27; J gene: TRBJ1-6; clone size: .; CDR3 protein: CASSLREGMTNSPLHF
V gene: TRBV7-3; J gene: TRBJ2-2; clone size: .; CDR3 protein: CASSLTSVAVNTGELFF
V gene: TRBV7-3; J gene: TRBJ2-2; clone size: .; CDR3 protein: CASSRGQNTGELFF
V gene: TRBV9; J gene: TRBJ2-7; clone size: .; CDR3 protein: CASSVGSSGNYEQYF